Detailed here is one T cell receptor beta chain. Its matching antigen is unknown. Some clones are missing from TCRdb's copy, which holds only in-frame ones; the method was immunoSEQ multiplex PCR. The sample includes about 150,000 clones, 88% seen only once; the top ten take 3% to 4%. The CDR3 spans 14 residues. J was trimmed by 2 bases and V by 6 bases; bases with no gene match: 5. Germline assignment: CDR1 MNHEY and CDR2 SVGAGI. The source of the sample is a study of T cell responses to AZD1222 COVID-19 vaccine. Study-level points and caveats: Reportedly, nearly half the spike-specific TCRs target unmutated variant regions. Spike was spanned by vaccine-associated CD4 TCRs, which were dominant at 160-218 and 743-854.

The chain couples TRBV6-5 to TRBJ2-7; 9 positions match TRBD1. This specimen was peripheral blood, taken on day 0 of MenACWY control vaccination. The receptor comes from an adult in good health. CDR3 region: CASRRDRGTYEQYF. CDR3 nucleotides: TGTGCCAGCAGGCGCGACAGGGGGACCTACGAGCAGTACTTC.